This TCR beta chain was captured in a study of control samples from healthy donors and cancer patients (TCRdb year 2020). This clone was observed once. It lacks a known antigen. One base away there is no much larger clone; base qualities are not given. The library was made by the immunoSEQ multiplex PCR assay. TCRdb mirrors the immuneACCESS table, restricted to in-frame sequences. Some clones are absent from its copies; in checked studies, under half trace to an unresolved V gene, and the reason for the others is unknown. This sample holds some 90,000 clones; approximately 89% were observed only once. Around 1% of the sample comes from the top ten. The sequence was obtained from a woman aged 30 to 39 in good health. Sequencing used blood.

This receptor has the CDR3 CASSFDYSDTQYF. Here is the DNA: TGTGCCAGCAGCTTTGACTACTCAGATACGCAGTATTTT. The sequence is built from TRBV7-9 and TRBJ2-3; tentative D gene TRBD2, with 5 bases matching. The germline V gene (reference sequence) specifies SEHNR as CDR1 and FQNEAQ as CDR2. The CDR3 runs 13 residues from the cysteine to the phenylalanine. Only the CDR3 region is kept as DNA, spanning 39 bases read in frame from base 1. The germline ends are 8 bases apart after V is trimmed by 3 bases and J by 4 bases.